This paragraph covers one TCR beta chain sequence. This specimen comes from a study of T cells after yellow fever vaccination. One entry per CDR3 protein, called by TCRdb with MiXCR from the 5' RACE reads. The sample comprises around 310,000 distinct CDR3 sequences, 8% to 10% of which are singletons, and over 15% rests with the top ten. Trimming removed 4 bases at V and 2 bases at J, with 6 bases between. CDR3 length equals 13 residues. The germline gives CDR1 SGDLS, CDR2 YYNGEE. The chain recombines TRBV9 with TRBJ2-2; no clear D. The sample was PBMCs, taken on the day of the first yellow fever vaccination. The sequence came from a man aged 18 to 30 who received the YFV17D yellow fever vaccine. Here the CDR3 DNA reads TGTGCCAGCAGCCCAGATAACACCGGGGAGCTGTTTTTT. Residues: CASSPDNTGELFF.